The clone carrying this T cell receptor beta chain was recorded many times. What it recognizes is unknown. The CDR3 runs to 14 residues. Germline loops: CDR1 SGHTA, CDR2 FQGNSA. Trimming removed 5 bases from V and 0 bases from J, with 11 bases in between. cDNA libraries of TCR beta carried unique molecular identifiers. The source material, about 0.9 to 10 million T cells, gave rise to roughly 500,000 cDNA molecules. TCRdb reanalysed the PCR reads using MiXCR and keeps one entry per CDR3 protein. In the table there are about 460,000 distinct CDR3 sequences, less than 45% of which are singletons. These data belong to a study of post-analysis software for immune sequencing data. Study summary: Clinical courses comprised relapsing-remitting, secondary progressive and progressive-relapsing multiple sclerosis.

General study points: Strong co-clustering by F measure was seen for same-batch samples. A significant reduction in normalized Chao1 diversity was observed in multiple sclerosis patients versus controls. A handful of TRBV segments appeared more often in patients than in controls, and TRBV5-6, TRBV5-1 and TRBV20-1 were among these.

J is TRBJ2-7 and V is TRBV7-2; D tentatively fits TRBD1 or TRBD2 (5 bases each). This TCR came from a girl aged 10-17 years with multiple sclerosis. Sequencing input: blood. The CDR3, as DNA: TGTGCCAGCAGCCCCCGGGACGGCTCCTACGAGCAGTACTTC. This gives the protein CASSPRDGSYEQYF.